Shown below are 17 T cell receptor beta chains from a single sample sequenced in a study of shared clonotypes between healthy human individuals. Assay used: immunoSEQ multiplex PCR; TCRdb lists only in-frame clones, some missing. In the table there are about 2.4 million clones, roughly 93% of which are singletons. The sequencing sample was made of naive CD4+ T cells from PBMCs. Specified subset: CD45RA+ positively selected. Receptor source: a man aged 18 to 30 in good health. Some clones in this sample may be carry-over from other donors' samples.

This sequence joins TRBV5-5 and TRBJ1-5; 8 bases map to TRBD1. J lost 4 bases, V lost 4 bases, and 4 bases had no gene match. CDR3 length: 14 amino acids. Germline CDR1 reads SGHKS; CDR2 reads YYEKEE (reference sequence). CDR3: CASSNRQGNQPQHF. The CDR3, as DNA: TGTGCCAGCAGCAATCGACAGGGGAATCAGCCCCAGCATTTT.

The chain is built from TRBV19 and TRBJ2-7, with 10 nucleotides matching TRBD2. This CDR3 contains 15 residues. Germline trimming cut 6 bases from V and 3 bases from J; bases unmatched to any gene: 8. CDR1 LNHDA and CDR2 SQIVND come from the germline V gene (reference sequence). The CDR3 DNA sequence: TGTGCCAGTAGACAACGGGCTAGCGGGAGCTACGAGCAGTACTTC. It yields the protein CASRQRASGSYEQYF.

V usage is TRBV28 and J usage is TRBJ2-5; D might be TRBD1 or TRBD2, each matching 5 bases. CDR1 MDHEN and CDR2 SYDVKM come from the germline V gene. The CDR3 sequence is 16 residues long. Trimming pared 5 bases from V and 5 bases from J, leaving 21 bases between. CDR3 sequence (DNA): TGTGCCAGCAGTACAGCTCGGGACGGTGGTAGGGAGACCCAGTACTTC. Protein product: CASSTARDGGRETQYF.

The chain couples TRBV5-4 to TRBJ2-1; 7 nucleotides align to TRBD1. Germline V gene data show CDR1 as SGHNT and CDR2 as YYREEE (reference sequence). The CDR3 is 14 residues long. Germline trimming cut 4 bases from V and 6 bases from J; bases unmatched to any gene: 7. CDR3: CASSQRQGSNEQFF. The CDR3 DNA reads TGTGCCAGCAGCCAGCGACAGGGTTCCAATGAGCAGTTCTTC.

The CDR3 loop is CASSPPGRANTGELFF. In DNA, the CDR3 is TGTGCCAGCAGCCCTCCGGGACGGGCGAACACCGGGGAGCTGTTTTTT. The J gene is TRBJ2-2, the V gene TRBV6-6; possibly TRBD1 or TRBD2 for D (5 bases each). Trimming shortened V by 6 bases and J by 0 bases, and 14 bases separated the two germline ends. CDR3 length equals 16 residues. Germline CDR1 reads MNHNY; CDR2 reads SVGAGI (reference sequence).

The chain has TRBV4-1 and TRBJ2-3; 12 positions agree with TRBD2. J lost 4 bases, V lost 4 bases, and 9 bases had no gene match. Per germline, CDR1 MGHRA and CDR2 YSYEKL. The CDR3 has 17 residues. The CDR3 spells CASSRRVLAGGPDTQYF. The CDR3 DNA is TGCGCCAGCAGCCGACGCGTACTAGCGGGAGGTCCAGATACGCAGTATTTT.

As for this clone: Other DNA sequences of this sample code for an identical CDR3. V and J are TRBV7-9 and TRBJ1-5; tentative D call: TRBD1 (6 bases). V was pared by 1 base and J by 2 bases, with 9 bases between. This CDR3 comprises 15 residues. CDR1 and CDR2 from the germline V gene are SEHNR and FQNEAQ (reference sequence). DNA of the CDR3: TGTGCCAGCAGCTTAGAGGGGGGCCGCAATCAGCCCCAGCATTTT. Encoded protein: CASSLEGGRNQPQHF.

This clone was detected a few times. CDR3 coding DNA: TGTGCCATCAGTGTCGGAGAGACCCAGTACTTC. Translation: CAISVGETQYF. J is TRBJ2-5 and V is TRBV10-3; D gene unclear. The CDR3 sequence is 11 residues long. CDR1 ENHRY and CDR2 SYGVKD come from the germline V gene. Trimming took off 4 bases at V and 4 bases at J, with 4 bases between the two ends.

The CDR3 coding sequence is TGTGCCAGCAGTTTGCAAACAGGGTCAAATCAGCCCCAGCATTTT. Its translation is CASSLQTGSNQPQHF. The chain employs TRBV28 and TRBJ1-5; a possible D gene is TRBD1 (6 bases). From germline, CDR1 is MDHEN and CDR2 SYDVKM. The CDR3 loop spans 15 amino acids. V lost 3 bases and J 4 bases, leaving 13 bases between the germline ends.

The V call is TRBV27, the J call TRBJ2-5; D remains unclear. The better agreement between TRBJ2-7 and the DNA end casts doubt on the J call. Germline V CDR1 and CDR2: MNHEY, SMNVEV (reference sequence). CDR3 size: 13 residues. The CDR3 DNA follows: TGTGCCAGCAGTGTAGGGTTCTCCTACGAGCAGTACTTC. Amino acid sequence: CASSVGFSYEQYF.

This clone has a handful of counts. The chain joins TRBV7-2 to TRBJ1-5; 9 nucleotides agree with TRBD1. Per the germline V gene, CDR1 is SGHTA and CDR2 is FQGNSA. This CDR3 region has 15 residues. V lost 8 bases and J lost 3; bases outside the gene matches: 8. Written as DNA, the CDR3 is TGTGCCAGCGGATACGGACAGGGGAACAATCAGCCCCAGCATTTT. This sequence encodes CASGYGQGNNQPQHF.

The CDR3 DNA reads TGTGCCAGCAGCCGCGCCGCCGACGGGGTGGAGGGGGAGCAGTACTTC. Its translation: CASSRAADGVEGEQYF. The rearrangement uses TRBV7-2 and TRBJ2-7, with a weak D call TRBD2 (6 bases). The CDR3 is 16 amino acids. Trimming stripped 5 bases from V and 7 bases from J, with 24 bases between. The germline V gene encodes CDR1 SGHTA and CDR2 FQGNSA.

The V and J genes are TRBV28 and TRBJ2-4, with 7 bases fitting TRBD1. V shed 8 bases, J shed 12 bases, and the junction held 13 bases outside the gene matches. Germline loops: CDR1 MDHEN, CDR2 SYDVKM. The CDR3 runs 13 residues. This CDR3 reads CASHPGSGQTQYF. The CDR3 DNA reads TGTGCCAGCCACCCGGGTTCGGGACAGACTCAGTACTTC. The complete variable domain, with remaining parts taken from reference TRBV28 and TRBJ2-4, reads DVKVTQSSRYLVKRTGEKVFLECVQDMDHENMFWYRQDPGLGLRLIYFSYDVKMKEKGDIPEGYSVSREKKERFSLILESASTNQTSMYLCASHPGSGQTQYFGAGTRLSVL.

The chain uses TRBV23-1 and TRBJ2-7, with D unresolved. TRBV23-1 has ORF status, its function being uncertain. Between the trimmed V and J ends, which lost 3 bases and 3 bases, there was a span of 9 bases. The CDR3 contains 13 residues. The CDR3 here is CASSHPQNYEQYF. The CDR3 DNA reads as TGCGCCAGCAGTCACCCACAGAACTACGAGCAGTACTTC.

The rearrangement links TRBV5-1 to TRBJ1-6; D possibly corresponds to TRBD1 (5 bases). V was pared by 1 base and J by 8 bases, with 10 bases between. This CDR3 is 14 amino acids long. Germline-derived CDR1 and CDR2 are SGHRS and YFSETQ. The CDR3 nucleotides read TGCGCCAGCAGCTTGTTGGGGGGTGATTCACCCCTCCACTTT. Amino acids: CASSLLGGDSPLHF.

A note on this clone: Relative to the germline gene, one junction end is altered; a read error may explain this. This same CDR3 is encoded by further DNA sequences in the sample. The chain uses TRBV13 and TRBJ2-7; TRBD2 aligns across 8 bases. Germline lookup yields CDR1 PRHDT and CDR2 FYEKMQ (reference sequence). The CDR3 spans 15 residues. The CDR3 here is CASSTPSGSSYEQYF. CDR3 DNA: TGTGCCAGCAGCACGCCCAGCGGGAGTTCCTATGAGCAGTACTTC.

This rearrangement joins TRBV7-9 to TRBJ2-2, with D possibly being TRBD2 (6 bases). Trimming shortened V by 5 bases and J by 0 bases, and 19 bases separated the two germline ends. The CDR3 runs 18 residues. Germline V gene data show CDR1 as SEHNR and CDR2 as FQNEAQ (reference sequence). The CDR3 is CASSPLKPGLSNTGELFF. In nucleotides, the CDR3 is TGTGCCAGCAGCCCCTTGAAACCGGGACTTTCGAACACCGGGGAGCTGTTTTTT.